A selection of T cell receptor beta chains follows, all from one sample in a study of blood T cell repertoires in COVID-19. TCRdb keeps only in-frame clones here, not all; method: immunoSEQ multiplex PCR. The sample includes approximately 250,000 clones, about 87% of them seen just once. Sequencing was carried out using PBMCs or T cells enriched from blood (not recorded which). The receptors here all came from a woman between 40 and 55 years old with acute COVID-19. CDR3s include the opening cysteine and the closing phenylalanine or tryptophan. D genes are given only for firm matches. Size tells how often a clone was seen (once, few, many) or the class of an expanded clone, and some rows leave it out.

abundance	v_gene	d_gene	j_gene	CDR3nt	CDR3aa
NA	TRBV12-5	NA	TRBJ2-1	TGTGCTAGTTTCTCTACCCGCCTTACCTCCTACAATGAGCAGTTCTTC	CASFSTRLTSYNEQFF
once	TRBV29-1	NA	TRBJ1-2	TGCAGCGTTGTCACGAGCTTCTCACCTTCGGGCGGGACCTTC	CSVVTSFSPSGGTF
NA	TRBV14	TRBD2	TRBJ2-1	TGTGCCAGCAGCCTATACCGTGGAGGCGGGGGGGACCGAAATGAGCAGTTCTTC	CASSLYRGGGGDRNEQFF
NA	TRBV4-1	TRBD2	TRBJ2-1	TGCGCCAGCAGGTATAGCGGGGGGGCGTCGGATGAGCAGTTCTTC	CASRYSGGASDEQFF
once	TRBV6-5	NA	TRBJ1-1	TGTGCCAGCTTGGGGAGGAGGCAGCCTGAAGCTTTCTTT	CASLGRRQPEAFF
once	TRBV4-3	TRBD2	TRBJ2-2	TGCGCCAGCAGCCCGGTCGCGGGAGGCTACACCGGGGAGCTGTTTTTT	CASSPVAGGYTGELFF
NA	TRBV3-1/TRBV3-2	TRBD2	TRBJ2-1	TGTGCCAGCAGCCAAGGGACTAGGGGGTTCTTC	CASSQGTRGFF
once	TRBV5-4	NA	TRBJ2-7	TGTGCCAGCAGCTACATTGGGAGCGAGCAGTACTTC	CASSYIGSEQYF
NA	TRBV6-4	NA	TRBJ1-1	TGTGCCAGCAGTGTGGCGGGGAACACTGAAGCTTTCTTT	CASSVAGNTEAFF
NA	TRBV24-1	NA	TRBJ2-7	TGTGCCACCAGTCCAAGGGGCGCGGCCAACGAGCAGTACTTC	CATSPRGAANEQYF
NA	TRBV29-1	NA	TRBJ1-2	TGCAGCGTTCCAGGGTGGGGCAAGGACTATGGCTACACCTTC	CSVPGWGKDYGYTF
NA	TRBV6-1	NA	TRBJ1-5	TGTGCCAGCAGTGAGGGGGGAGGTAGCAATCAGCCCCAGCATTTT	CASSEGGGSNQPQHF
NA	TRBV5-4	NA	TRBJ2-1	TGTGCCAGCAGCCCCCTAGGAATTGAGCAGTTCTTC	CASSPLGIEQFF
NA	TRBV6-6	NA	TRBJ2-1	TGTGCCAGCAGTTATGATGGTCTAGCGTTCGATGAGCAGTTCTTC	CASSYDGLAFDEQFF
NA	TRBV7-9	TRBD1	TRBJ2-7	TGTGCCAGCAGTTCGGCCGGGACAGGGGGCGAGCAGTACTTC	CASSSAGTGGEQYF
NA	TRBV2	NA	TRBJ2-1	TGTGCCAGCAGTGACCGGCAGGGTAACTACAATGAGCAGTTCTTC	CASSDRQGNYNEQFF
NA	TRBV5-8	TRBD2	TRBJ2-1	TGTGCCAGTCTCCTTACTAGCGGGGGCCCAGCTAATGAGCAGTTCTTC	CASLLTSGGPANEQFF
NA	TRBV20-1	NA	TRBJ1-2	TGCAGTGCTTCAGGGTTAACTCTCTACACCTTC	CSASGLTLYTF
once	TRBV30	NA	TRBJ1-2	TGTGCCTGGTCAGGTGATGGCTACACCTTC	CAWSGDGYTF
NA	TRBV6-5	NA	TRBJ2-1	TGTGCCAGCAGTCTAAGCGGGTGGGGTTACAATGAGCAGTTCTTC	CASSLSGWGYNEQFF
NA	TRBV6-5	TRBD1	TRBJ1-1	TGTGCCAGCAAGTACCGGGACAGGAACACTGAAGCTTTCTTT	CASKYRDRNTEAFF
NA	TRBV29-1	NA	TRBJ2-3	TGCAGCGTTGACGAACAGTCCACAGATACGCAGTATTTT	CSVDEQSTDTQYF
once	TRBV24-1	TRBD1	TRBJ1-2	TGTGCCACCAGTGATGCTCGCCCAGGGGGCGACTATGGCTACACCTTC	CATSDARPGGDYGYTF
once	TRBV29-1	NA	TRBJ1-1	TGCAGCGTTGCAGTGGGGGGAGTTAACACTGAAGCTTTCTTT	CSVAVGGVNTEAFF
NA	TRBV27	TRBD2	TRBJ2-4	TGTGCCAGCATAGGTCTCAAAACGGGGGAGGGCATTCAGTACTTC	CASIGLKTGEGIQYF
once	TRBV9	NA	TRBJ2-2	TGTGCCAGCAGAAGGACACCAACGACCGGGGAGCTGTTTTTT	CASRRTPTTGELFF
NA	TRBV7-9	NA	TRBJ1-6	TGTGCCAGCAGTCGGTCGTCGGGGTCAAATTCACCCCTCCACTTT	CASSRSSGSNSPLHF
NA	TRBV5-4	TRBD1	TRBJ2-3	TGTGCCAGCAGCCGGCCGGGACAGCATAGCACAGATACGCAGTATTTT	CASSRPGQHSTDTQYF
few	TRBV19	TRBD2	TRBJ2-2	TGTGCCAGTAGCCCACTAGCGGACCGCGGGAACACCGGGGAGCTGTTTTTT	CASSPLADRGNTGELFF
NA	TRBV7-9	TRBD2	TRBJ2-1	TGTGCCAGCAGCTTAGCCCTAGCGGGGGGCCTCAGCTCCTACAATGAGCAGTTCTTC	CASSLALAGGLSSYNEQFF
NA	TRBV15	NA	TRBJ1-3	TGTGCCACCAGCACCGGACAGAGCTCTGGAAACACCATATATTTT	CATSTGQSSGNTIYF
few	TRBV7-7	TRBD2	TRBJ2-3	TGTGCTAGCAGCTTAGATAGCGGGAGCACAGATACGCAGTATTTT	CASSLDSGSTDTQYF
NA	TRBV7-2	TRBD2	TRBJ2-1	TGTGCCAGCAGATACCAGACTAGCGTAGAGTACAATGAGCAGTTCTTC	CASRYQTSVEYNEQFF
NA	TRBV24-1	NA	TRBJ1-1	TGTGCCACCAGTTGCTTTGACCGCCCGGGGGGCGGCACTGAAGCTTTCTTT	CATSCFDRPGGGTEAFF
NA	TRBV7-6	NA	TRBJ2-1	TGTGCCAGCAGCTTAGACGGGACACTCGATGAGCAGTTCTTC	CASSLDGTLDEQFF